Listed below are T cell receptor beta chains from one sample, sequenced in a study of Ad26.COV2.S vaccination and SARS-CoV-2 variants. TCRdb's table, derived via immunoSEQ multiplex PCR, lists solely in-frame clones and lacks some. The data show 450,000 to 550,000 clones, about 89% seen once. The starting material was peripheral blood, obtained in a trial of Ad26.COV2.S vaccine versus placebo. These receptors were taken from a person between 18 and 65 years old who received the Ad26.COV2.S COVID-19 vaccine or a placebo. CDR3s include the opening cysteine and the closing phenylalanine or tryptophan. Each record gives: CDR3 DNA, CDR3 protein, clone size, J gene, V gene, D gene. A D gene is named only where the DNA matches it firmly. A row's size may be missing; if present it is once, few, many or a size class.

cdr3_nt: TGTGCCAGCTCACCGGGACTAGCGGGAGCGGCCGGGGAGCTGTTTTTT; cdr3_aa: CASSPGLAGAAGELFF; clone_size: .; j_call: TRBJ2-2; v_call: TRBV18; d_call: TRBD2
cdr3_nt: TGCAGCGTTGCTCGGGAAGAGACCCAGTACTTC; cdr3_aa: CSVAREETQYF; clone_size: .; j_call: TRBJ2-5; v_call: TRBV29-1; d_call: .
cdr3_nt: TGTGCCAGCAGCTCGACGCTAACATCCTCTGGAAACACCATATATTTT; cdr3_aa: CASSSTLTSSGNTIYF; clone_size: few; j_call: TRBJ1-3; v_call: TRBV7-9; d_call: .
cdr3_nt: TGCGCCAGCAGAACGGGAAATGAAAAACTGTTTTTT; cdr3_aa: CASRTGNEKLFF; clone_size: .; j_call: TRBJ1-4; v_call: TRBV5-1; d_call: .
cdr3_nt: TGCGCCAGCAGTGAGCTGGGACTAGCGGGTAGCTCCTACGAGCAGTACTTC; cdr3_aa: CASSELGLAGSSYEQYF; clone_size: .; j_call: TRBJ2-7; v_call: TRBV10-2; d_call: TRBD2
cdr3_nt: TGTGCCAGCAGCGTAAGCGGGAGCTCCTACAATGAGCAGTTCTTC; cdr3_aa: CASSVSGSSYNEQFF; clone_size: .; j_call: TRBJ2-1; v_call: TRBV9; d_call: TRBD2
cdr3_nt: TGTGCCAGCAGCGGACTTGCAGGGGGTGACACTGAAGCTTTCTTT; cdr3_aa: CASSGLAGGDTEAFF; clone_size: .; j_call: TRBJ1-1; v_call: TRBV7-9; d_call: TRBD1
cdr3_nt: TGTGCCAGTAGGGACGGGGTTGAAGCTTTCTTT; cdr3_aa: CASRDGVEAFF; clone_size: .; j_call: TRBJ1-1; v_call: TRBV19; d_call: .
cdr3_nt: TGCGCCAGCAGCCATCGGACAGGGGGTCACTACGAGCAGTACTTC; cdr3_aa: CASSHRTGGHYEQYF; clone_size: once; j_call: TRBJ2-7; v_call: TRBV4-1; d_call: TRBD1
cdr3_nt: TGTGCCAGCAGTTACGGAGGGGAAGGCTCCTACGAGCAGTACTTC; cdr3_aa: CASSYGGEGSYEQYF; clone_size: .; j_call: TRBJ2-7; v_call: TRBV6-2/TRBV6-3; d_call: .
cdr3_nt: TGTGCCAGCAGTGAGTCTAGCGGGAGCACAGATACGCAGTATTTT; cdr3_aa: CASSESSGSTDTQYF; clone_size: many; j_call: TRBJ2-3; v_call: TRBV6-4; d_call: TRBD2
cdr3_nt: TGTGCCAGCTCACCACAGGGCTCTGGAAACACCATATATTTT; cdr3_aa: CASSPQGSGNTIYF; clone_size: .; j_call: TRBJ1-3; v_call: TRBV18; d_call: .
cdr3_nt: TGTGCCAGCAGTTTAAGAGGGGTATACGGAGCTTTCTTT; cdr3_aa: CASSLRGVYGAFF; clone_size: .; j_call: TRBJ1-1; v_call: TRBV12-3/TRBV12-4; d_call: .
cdr3_nt: TGCGCCAGCAGCTACGAGGCTAGCGGGAGCTACGAGCAGTACTTC; cdr3_aa: CASSYEASGSYEQYF; clone_size: .; j_call: TRBJ2-7; v_call: TRBV5-1; d_call: TRBD2
cdr3_nt: TGTGCCAGCAGCGTTCGGCAGGCTAACACCGGGGAGCTGTTTTTT; cdr3_aa: CASSVRQANTGELFF; clone_size: .; j_call: TRBJ2-2; v_call: TRBV4-2; d_call: .
cdr3_nt: TGTGCCAGCAGCAACCCCCGGGAGCGGGAGTTCCGCTACGAGCAGTACTTC; cdr3_aa: CASSNPREREFRYEQYF; clone_size: .; j_call: TRBJ2-7; v_call: TRBV7-9; d_call: TRBD2